The rows below give T cell receptor beta chains drawn from one sample of a study of Graves' ophthalmopathy and Graves' hyperthyroidism. TCRdb called the multiplex PCR reads again in MiXCR, with one record for every CDR3 protein. Among some 380,000 distinct CDR3 sequences listed, roughly 14% were seen once. The source material was peripheral blood. The receptors derive from a woman aged 18-29 years with stable Graves' hyperthyroidism. The CDR3 runs from the conserved cysteine through the conserved F or W. D genes are given only for firm matches.

V gene: TRBV6-1
D gene: -
J gene: TRBJ1-3
CDR3 protein: CASSEVVSGNTIYF

V gene: TRBV12-3/TRBV12-4
D gene: -
J gene: TRBJ1-2
CDR3 protein: CASSLDRRYGYTF

V gene: TRBV12-3/TRBV12-4
D gene: TRBD2
J gene: TRBJ2-2
CDR3 protein: CASSLRLILAGHNTGELFF

V gene: TRBV19
D gene: -
J gene: TRBJ1-5
CDR3 protein: CASQGGNQPQHF

V gene: TRBV7-2
D gene: -
J gene: TRBJ1-5
CDR3 protein: CASSFSGGINQPQHF

V gene: TRBV19
D gene: -
J gene: TRBJ1-5
CDR3 protein: CASSANLGNSNQPQHF

V gene: TRBV19
D gene: TRBD1
J gene: TRBJ1-2
CDR3 protein: CASSIRDRTQGYTF

V gene: TRBV4-2
D gene: -
J gene: TRBJ1-6
CDR3 protein: CASSQGREGSPLHF

V gene: TRBV7-2
D gene: -
J gene: TRBJ1-2
CDR3 protein: CASSLGSDFYGYTF

V gene: TRBV7-2
D gene: -
J gene: TRBJ1-2
CDR3 protein: CASSSSSRGYTF

V gene: TRBV5-1
D gene: -
J gene: TRBJ2-7
CDR3 protein: CASSLQRSSYEQYF

V gene: TRBV6-1
D gene: TRBD1
J gene: TRBJ1-2
CDR3 protein: CASSETGGNYGYTF

V gene: TRBV6-5
D gene: -
J gene: TRBJ2-7
CDR3 protein: CASSYFFKGGEQYF

V gene: TRBV2
D gene: TRBD1
J gene: TRBJ1-2
CDR3 protein: CASSEFRGGQDGYTF

V gene: TRBV13
D gene: -
J gene: TRBJ2-7
CDR3 protein: CASSSTLTDEQYF

V gene: TRBV19
D gene: -
J gene: TRBJ1-1
CDR3 protein: CASSNRQTEAFF

V gene: TRBV7-2
D gene: -
J gene: TRBJ2-5
CDR3 protein: CASSWDQEEETQYF

V gene: TRBV20-1
D gene: -
J gene: TRBJ1-1
CDR3 protein: CSARGPSGTRGTEAFF

V gene: TRBV6-1
D gene: -
J gene: TRBJ2-7
CDR3 protein: CATGDGNSYEQYF

V gene: TRBV12-3/TRBV12-4
D gene: -
J gene: TRBJ1-1
CDR3 protein: CASRSDRTIDTEAFF

V gene: TRBV3-1
D gene: TRBD1
J gene: TRBJ1-2
CDR3 protein: CASSPSPGQGDGYTF

V gene: TRBV12-3/TRBV12-4
D gene: -
J gene: TRBJ1-6
CDR3 protein: CASRVNYNSPLHF

V gene: TRBV7-6
D gene: TRBD1
J gene: TRBJ2-2
CDR3 protein: CASRRTGQGLGTGELFF

V gene: TRBV5-1
D gene: TRBD1
J gene: TRBJ2-5
CDR3 protein: CASRYSGTAQEETKYF

V gene: TRBV5-1
D gene: -
J gene: TRBJ2-7
CDR3 protein: CASSLDRGQTLTYEQYF

V gene: TRBV28
D gene: TRBD1
J gene: TRBJ2-7
CDR3 protein: CASTGQGREQYF

V gene: TRBV20-1
D gene: -
J gene: TRBJ2-7
CDR3 protein: CSAPGSEGRYEQYF

V gene: TRBV2
D gene: -
J gene: TRBJ1-1
CDR3 protein: CASRNLGRNTEAFF

V gene: TRBV9
D gene: -
J gene: TRBJ2-5
CDR3 protein: CASSRDHYGQETQYF

V gene: TRBV29-1
D gene: -
J gene: TRBJ2-2
CDR3 protein: CSVHVNANTGELFF

V gene: TRBV12-3/TRBV12-4
D gene: -
J gene: TRBJ1-5
CDR3 protein: CASSLWGASNQPQHF

V gene: TRBV24-1
D gene: -
J gene: TRBJ1-1
CDR3 protein: CATSTGPTEAFF

V gene: TRBV6-1
D gene: -
J gene: TRBJ1-1
CDR3 protein: CASGDQGRTEAFF

V gene: TRBV27
D gene: -
J gene: TRBJ1-6
CDR3 protein: CASSLEGKGGSPLHF

V gene: TRBV6-2/TRBV6-3
D gene: -
J gene: TRBJ1-5
CDR3 protein: CASTSGQPQHF

V gene: TRBV27
D gene: -
J gene: TRBJ2-7
CDR3 protein: CASSENGRGSYEQYF

V gene: TRBV20-1
D gene: -
J gene: TRBJ1-3
CDR3 protein: CSARDLSGNTIYF

V gene: TRBV12-3/TRBV12-4
D gene: TRBD1
J gene: TRBJ1-2
CDR3 protein: CASSLQGAPRGYTF

V gene: TRBV2
D gene: -
J gene: TRBJ1-5
CDR3 protein: CASNPGRSYQPQHF

V gene: TRBV6-1
D gene: -
J gene: TRBJ1-5
CDR3 protein: CASSPDRKNQPQHF

V gene: TRBV28
D gene: -
J gene: TRBJ2-3
CDR3 protein: CASSPGADTQYF

V gene: TRBV11-2
D gene: -
J gene: TRBJ1-1
CDR3 protein: CASSPSPWRAPSTEAFF

V gene: TRBV11-2
D gene: TRBD1
J gene: TRBJ2-7
CDR3 protein: CASSLVPGGYEQYF

V gene: TRBV20-1
D gene: -
J gene: TRBJ2-5
CDR3 protein: CSAAGKRSLRETQYF

V gene: TRBV25-1
D gene: TRBD1
J gene: TRBJ2-7
CDR3 protein: CASSAGDSSYEQYF

V gene: TRBV7-2
D gene: -
J gene: TRBJ2-7
CDR3 protein: CASSLKGVPFYEQYF

V gene: TRBV2
D gene: -
J gene: TRBJ1-5
CDR3 protein: CASTLGGAKQPQHF

V gene: TRBV24-1
D gene: TRBD1
J gene: TRBJ2-5
CDR3 protein: CATSDGGTGAWETQYF

V gene: TRBV6-2/TRBV6-3
D gene: TRBD2
J gene: TRBJ2-7
CDR3 protein: CASSYSGPGTSGSYEQYF

V gene: TRBV6-2/TRBV6-3
D gene: TRBD1
J gene: TRBJ1-1
CDR3 protein: CASRPWWTGEVTEAFF

V gene: TRBV18
D gene: TRBD1
J gene: TRBJ1-1
CDR3 protein: CASTLGQVNTEAFF

V gene: TRBV9
D gene: -
J gene: TRBJ2-7
CDR3 protein: CASSGGTRSYEQYF

V gene: TRBV12-3/TRBV12-4
D gene: TRBD1
J gene: TRBJ1-1
CDR3 protein: CATKDRTNTEAFF

V gene: TRBV7-6
D gene: -
J gene: TRBJ2-7
CDR3 protein: CASSPTGTQGFEQYF

V gene: TRBV7-2
D gene: -
J gene: TRBJ2-7
CDR3 protein: CASSSFRNTSYEQYF

V gene: TRBV20-1
D gene: -
J gene: TRBJ1-1
CDR3 protein: CSALRGKRGMNTEAFF

V gene: TRBV6-1
D gene: TRBD1
J gene: TRBJ2-7
CDR3 protein: CASSGGTGVYEQYF

V gene: TRBV10-1
D gene: -
J gene: TRBJ1-1
CDR3 protein: CASMKDFGTEAFF

V gene: TRBV6-1
D gene: -
J gene: TRBJ2-7
CDR3 protein: CASSEARTLTYEQYF